This T cell receptor (beta chain) was recorded in a study of shared clonotypes between healthy human individuals. Study context: Each donor contributed plates that comprised three CD4 naive, three CD4 memory, two CD8 naive and one CD8 memory.

Overall study results and limits: The study sampled only blood, and tissue repertoires likely differ.

A remark on this clone: The antigen is undetermined.

CDR3 size: 16 residues. V lost 3 bases to trimming and J lost 6 bases; unmatched junction nucleotides: 11. In germline, CDR1 is SGHVS, CDR2 FNYEAQ. The genomic DNA of each subset was split evenly across several immunoSEQ plates. Generated by immunoSEQ multiplex PCR, the TCRdb table keeps only in-frame clones and is missing some. The table shows 1,100,000 or so clones, with about 80% occurring only once. Sequencing input: memory CD4+ T cells from PBMCs. Specified subset: CD45RA-negative fraction. The receptor was derived from a young man in good health. Some clones in this sample may be carry-over from other donors' samples. The rearrangement uses TRBV7-6 and TRBJ2-7; 10 positions agree with TRBD2. CDR3 sequence: CASSFGLAGVEGEQYF. CDR3 coding DNA: TGTGCCAGCAGCTTCGGGCTAGCGGGAGTTGAGGGCGAGCAGTACTTC.